Shown below are 2 T cell receptor beta chains from a single sample sequenced in a study of blood T cell repertoires in COVID-19. Sequenced by immunoSEQ multiplex PCR; TCRdb stores in-frame clones only, minus some. The table lists a few hundred thousand clones, roughly four fifths of them singletons, with under 4.5% in the top ten. Material: PBMCs or T cells enriched from blood (not recorded which). These TCRs come from a man aged 25-45 years with acute COVID-19.

The V and J genes are TRBV21-1 and TRBJ2-1; the tabulated D call, TRBD2, remains unverified against the DNA. TRBV21-1 is termed a pseudogene. This CDR3 spans 13 amino acids. The CDR3 sequence: CAARGREYNEQFF. The CDR3 region has the DNA TGTGCCGCCCGGGGGAGGGAGTACAATGAGCAGTTCTTC.

The chain couples TRBV7-3 to TRBJ2-3, with 7 bases fitting TRBD2. The germline V gene encodes CDR1 SGHTA and CDR2 FQGTGA. Germline trimming cut 5 bases from V and 0 bases from J; bases unmatched to any gene: 8. CDR3 size: 16 residues. The CDR3 DNA reads as TGTGCCAGCAGCCTCGTAGCGGGCGCTAGCACAGATACGCAGTATTTT. Amino acids: CASSLVAGASTDTQYF.